Below are 12 T cell receptor beta chains sequenced from a single sample in a study of blood T cell repertoires in COVID-19. Repertoires were generated with immunoSEQ multiplex PCR, while TCRdb's copy carries only in-frame clones and drops some. The table lists roughly 350,000 clones, around 87% of them singletons. The sample was peripheral blood. Receptors originate from a woman younger than 45 with COVID-19, enrolled during active disease.

V gene TRBV19 combines with J gene TRBJ2-1, with TRBD2 matching over 14 bases. J lost 10 bases, V lost 4 bases, and 6 bases had no gene match. The germline gives CDR1 LNHDA, CDR2 SQIVND (reference sequence). CDR3 length: 15 residues. The CDR3 spells CASSKTSGRALEQFF. CDR3 bases: TGTGCCAGTAGTAAGACTAGCGGGAGGGCGTTGGAGCAGTTCTTC.

The chain employs TRBV28 and TRBJ1-5; 8 bases agree with TRBD1. V dropped 8 bases and J dropped 6; count of bases not matched to a gene: 6. The CDR3 covers 13 residues. Germline values: CDR1 MDHEN, CDR2 SYDVKM. CDR3 amino acids: CASLTGGGQPQHF. For the CDR3, the DNA is TGTGCCAGCCTAACAGGGGGAGGTCAGCCCCAGCATTTT.

This chain connects TRBV19 to TRBJ2-3; perhaps TRBD1 as D (6 bases). The V end was cut by 6 bases, the J end by 0 bases, with 13 bases between. Germline CDR1 is LNHDA and CDR2 is SQIVND (reference sequence). The CDR3 is 15 amino acids. CDR3 sequence reads: CASRTGTLSTDTQYF. The CDR3, as DNA: TGTGCCAGTAGAACCGGGACACTAAGCACAGATACGCAGTATTTT.

The rearrangement uses TRBV2 and TRBJ2-7; TRBD1 aligns across 9 bases. The CDR3 has 14 residues. CDR1 SNHLY and CDR2 FYNNEI come from the germline V gene. V trimming: 9 bases; J trimming: 4 bases; junction bases outside the gene matches: 10. CDR3 sequence reads: CASNTGTGFYEQYF. The CDR3 DNA is TGTGCCAGTAACACCGGGACAGGGTTTTACGAGCAGTACTTC.

This chain joins TRBV18 and TRBJ2-5, with TRBD1 as a possible D gene (6 bases). Germline V gene sequence: CDR1 KGHSH, CDR2 LQKENI. The CDR3 extends over 14 amino acids. With 0 bases removed from V and 5 bases from J, the gap between germline ends came to 10 bases. In nucleotides, the CDR3 is TGTGCCAGCTCACCACCAGGACAGACGGAGACCCAGTACTTC. This translates into CASSPPGQTETQYF.

The CDR3 loop is CASSPTSGSLLNEQFF. In DNA, the CDR3 is TGTGCCAGCTCACCGACTAGCGGGAGTTTATTGAATGAGCAGTTCTTC. The V call is TRBV18, the J call TRBJ2-1, with 12 positions matching TRBD2. The CDR3 consists of 16 residues. V was pared by 3 bases and J by 7 bases, with 7 bases of the junction left unmatched. CDR1 is KGHSH, CDR2 LQKENI, per germline.

V usage is TRBV3-1 (or the pseudogene TRBV3-2) and J usage is TRBJ2-3; 8 nucleotides align to TRBD2. CDR1 and CDR2 from the germline V gene are LGHDT and YNNKEL (reference sequence). This CDR3 is built from 15 residues. With 6 bases clipped from V and 2 bases from J, the junction kept 7 bases outside the gene matches. The DNA for the CDR3 is TGTGCCAGCAGTCGGGGGGGGCATCTCACAGATACGCAGTATTTT. Its translation: CASSRGGHLTDTQYF.

The chain has TRBV27 and TRBJ2-1, with D possibly being TRBD2 (6 bases). V was trimmed by 4 bases and J by 4 bases, leaving 14 bases between them. The CDR3 spans 15 residues. Germline V gene lookup returns CDR1 MNHEY and CDR2 SMNVEV (reference sequence). DNA of the CDR3: TGTGCCAGCAGTTCCCGGGGGATCCATTACAATGAGCAGTTCTTC. It is translated as CASSSRGIHYNEQFF.

The CDR3 nucleotides are TGTGCCAGCAGTCCCATACTAGACAGGTATCCTAACTATGGCTACACCTTC. Translation: CASSPILDRYPNYGYTF. This rearrangement joins TRBV2 to TRBJ1-2; possible D gene TRBD1, 6 bases. Germline CDR1 and CDR2: SNHLY and FYNNEI. V was clipped by 5 bases and J by 0 bases, with 19 bases between them. The CDR3 sequence is 17 residues long.

The V and J genes are TRBV6-2 or TRBV6-3 and TRBJ2-1; 10 bases agree with TRBD2. The CDR3 length is 15 residues. Germline assignment: CDR1 MNHEY and CDR2 SVGEGT. With 2 bases clipped from V and 7 bases from J, the junction kept 5 bases outside the gene matches. The CDR3 DNA sequence: TGTGCCAGCAGTTACGCTAGCGGGAGTTCTAATGAGCAGTTCTTC. As protein: CASSYASGSSNEQFF.

For this clone: Other DNA sequences in the same sample also yield this CDR3. The chain is built from TRBV2 and TRBJ1-1; 8 nucleotides agree with TRBD1. The CDR3 spans 14 residues. The V gene's germline CDR1 is SNHLY and CDR2 FYNNEI. V shed 6 bases and J 0 bases; nucleotides not matched to a gene: 3. The CDR3 DNA is TGTGCCAGCAGCCGACAGGGGTTGAACACTGAAGCTTTCTTT. This sequence encodes CASSRQGLNTEAFF.

The table lists this clone with a count of one. The chain recombines TRBV28 with TRBJ2-7; D is possibly TRBD2 (6 bases). Germline CDR1 and CDR2: MDHEN and SYDVKM. CDR3 size: 15 residues. The V end was cut by 9 bases, the J end by 3 bases, with 21 bases between. The CDR3 bases are TGTGCCAGTTCCTGGGGTAGCGGCAGGCTCTACGAGCAGTACTTC. Its protein is CASSWGSGRLYEQYF.